This T cell receptor beta chain was identified in a study of vaccination effects on CD4 cells after COVID-19. In the study overall: Two-dose BNT162b2 or mRNA-1273 vaccination was given to participants.

Peptide-pool stimulation followed by sequencing identified expanded antigen-specific CD4+ clonotypes in the ViraFEST assay. Upon completion of more than eight days in culture, CD4+ T cells were isolated. The study found no prior SARS-CoV-2 infection in the vaccine recipients, who tested negative for nucleocapsid antibodies. PBMC were cultured at around 2 million per well with about 9 IU/ml IL-2 and about 9.4 ug/ml peptides. IL-2 medium was substituted for half the medium on days 3 and 7. The V end was cut by 4 bases, the J end by 6 bases, with 17 bases between. This CDR3 has 15 residues. The germline V gene has CDR1 SGHDN and CDR2 FVKESK. Broader study findings: Early post-infection timepoints were missing from the study, which also had few convalescent patients.

Note on this clone: Its antigen is unknown.

This table comes from immunoSEQ multiplex PCR, and its TCRdb copy is limited to in-frame clones, with some not included. The sample holds around 24,000 clones, about three quarters seen once. This clonotype originated in a human donor who received a COVID-19 vaccine. The chain carries TRBV14 and TRBJ2-3; D gene uncertain. Here the sequenced sample was CD4+ T cells from PBMCs cultured with SARS-CoV-2 spike peptides, taken before COVID-19 vaccination. The CDR3 DNA is TGTGCCAGCAGCCGAGTTTGGGGAAGTCTGGATACGCAGTATTTT. It encodes CASSRVWGSLDTQYF.